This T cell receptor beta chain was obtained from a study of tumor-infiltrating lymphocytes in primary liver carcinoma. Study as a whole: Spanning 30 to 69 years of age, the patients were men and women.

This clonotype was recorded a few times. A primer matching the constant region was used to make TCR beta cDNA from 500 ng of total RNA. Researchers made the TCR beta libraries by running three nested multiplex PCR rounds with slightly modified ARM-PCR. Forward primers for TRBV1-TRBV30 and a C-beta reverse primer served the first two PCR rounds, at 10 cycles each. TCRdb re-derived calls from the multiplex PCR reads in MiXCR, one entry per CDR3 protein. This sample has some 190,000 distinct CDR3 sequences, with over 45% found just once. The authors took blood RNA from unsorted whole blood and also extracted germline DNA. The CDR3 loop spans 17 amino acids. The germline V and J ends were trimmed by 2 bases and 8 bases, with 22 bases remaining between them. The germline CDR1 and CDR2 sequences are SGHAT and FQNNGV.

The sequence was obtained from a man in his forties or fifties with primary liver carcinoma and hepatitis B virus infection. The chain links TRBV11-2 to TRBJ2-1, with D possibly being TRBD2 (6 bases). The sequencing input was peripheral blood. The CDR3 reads CASSLRIKGGSRDEQFF. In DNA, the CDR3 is TGTGCCAGCAGCTTACGGATAAAGGGAGGTAGTCGCGATGAGCAGTTCTTC.